What follows are 7 T cell receptor beta chains derived from one specimen sequenced in a study of patients and donors after allogeneic stem cell transplantation. TCRdb redid the calling of the RT-PCR reads with MiXCR, one entry per CDR3 protein. The sample shows about 960,000 distinct CDR3 sequences, about 20% of them seen only once. Sequenced sample: blood, either unsorted or a sorted T cell fraction (not recorded which). These receptors were taken from a human donor who was either an allogeneic HSCT recipient or a stem cell or donor lymphocyte infusion donor (not recorded which). It is not recorded whose cells these are; they may come from a transplant donor.

The J gene is TRBJ2-2, the V gene TRBV5-1; D might be TRBD1 (5 bases). The CDR3 contains 15 residues. Germline assignment: CDR1 SGHRS and CDR2 YFSETQ. V was cut by 3 bases and J by 1 base, with 10 bases left in between. The DNA of the CDR3 is TGCGCCAGCAGCTCACAGGAACTGAACACCGGGGAGCTGTTTTTT. Residues: CASSSQELNTGELFF.

The V call is TRBV12-3 or TRBV12-4, the J call TRBJ2-1; D ambiguous. CDR3 length: 13 residues. Trimming took 6 bases from V and 6 from J, leaving 12 bases between them. The CDR3 coding sequence is TGTGCCAGCAGGTGGAGTAGCCTCAATGAGCAGTTCTTC. This gives the protein CASRWSSLNEQFF.

This clonotype was picked up a small number of times. The chain employs TRBV30 and TRBJ2-7, with 9 bases matching TRBD1. Germline trimming cut 4 bases from V and 3 bases from J; bases unmatched to any gene: 1. CDR3 size: 12 residues. The germline V gene has CDR1 GTSNPN and CDR2 SVGIG (reference sequence). CDR3 residues: CAWKDRGYEQYF. DNA of the CDR3: TGTGCCTGGAAGGACAGGGGCTACGAGCAGTACTTC.

The chain links TRBV6-1 to TRBJ2-7; D is unresolved. V was trimmed by 6 bases and J by 5 bases, leaving 20 bases between them. This CDR3 is 15 amino acids long. The germline V gene encodes CDR1 MNHNS and CDR2 SASEGT. In DNA form, the CDR3 reads TGTGCCAGCAGGGTAACCTGGCCTTCAATGAACGAGCAGTACTTC. It translates to CASRVTWPSMNEQYF.

The count of this clonotype is one. The genes are TRBV9 and TRBJ1-1; perhaps TRBD1 as D (6 bases). The CDR3 is 16 amino acids. The germline gives CDR1 SGDLS, CDR2 YYNGEE. Trimming cost V 4 bases and J 5 bases, with 21 bases left between them. The CDR3 region is CASSRRRDTGLTEAFF. Written as DNA, the CDR3 is TGTGCCAGCAGCAGACGCAGAGACACAGGGTTAACTGAAGCTTTCTTT.

This clonotype was observed a few times. The chain employs TRBV7-8 and TRBJ1-5; D gene uncertain. This CDR3 is 16 amino acids long. Per germline, CDR1 SGHVS and CDR2 FQNEAQ. Trimming left V 4 bases short and J 5 bases short, with 18 bases between. This chain's CDR3 is CASSSSVGLVDQPQHF. The CDR3 region has the DNA TGTGCCAGCAGCTCTTCCGTCGGTTTGGTTGATCAGCCCCAGCATTTT.

This clonotype was picked up a small number of times. This rearrangement joins TRBV12-3 or TRBV12-4 to TRBJ2-1; 9 bases are a match to TRBD1. This CDR3 is 12 amino acids long. V lost 4 bases and J lost 12; bases outside the gene matches: 4. CDR3 in DNA: TGTGCCAGCAGTTACAGGGGGCAGGGGCAGTTCTTC. It specifies CASSYRGQGQFF.